The rows below give T cell receptor beta chains drawn from one sample of a study of identical twins. In TCRdb, the 5' RACE reads were re-called with MiXCR into one record per CDR3 protein. The table has about 530,000 distinct CDR3 sequences, around 24% seen once. The data were also submitted as part of a second study, on yellow fever vaccine responses in identical twins.

Sequencing was done on a sample of CD4+ T cells sorted from blood. Every receptor here comes from a woman between 18 and 29 years old in good health. CDR3s include the opening cysteine and the closing phenylalanine or tryptophan. The order of the fields is clone size, V gene, J gene, D gene, CDR3 protein, CDR3 DNA. D genes are given only for firm matches. Clone size appears in some rows only: once, few, many, or a class for an expanded clone.

>few|TRBV7-9|TRBJ2-1|NA
CASSLAGRDGEQFF
TGTGCCAGCAGCTTAGCGGGTAGGGATGGCGAGCAGTTCTTC
>NA|TRBV28|TRBJ1-1|NA
CASSLSDSNTEAFF
TGTGCCAGCAGTTTATCAGACAGCAACACTGAAGCTTTCTTT
>NA|TRBV24-1|TRBJ1-4|NA
CATQEAFNEKLFF
TGTGCCACCCAAGAGGCCTTTAATGAAAAACTGTTTTTT
>NA|TRBV4-2|TRBJ2-3|TRBD1
CASSQDVWTGSTDTQYF
TGTGCCAGCAGCCAAGATGTCTGGACAGGAAGCACAGATACGCAGTATTTT
>NA|TRBV6-5|TRBJ2-1|NA
CASSYSARVLYNEQFF
TGTGCCAGCAGTTACTCGGCCAGGGTATTGTACAATGAGCAGTTCTTC
>few|TRBV6-1|TRBJ2-3|NA
CASRPLQVSTDTQYF
TGTGCCAGCAGACCCCTTCAGGTTAGCACAGATACGCAGTATTTT
>NA|TRBV28|TRBJ2-1|NA
CASRSRETNEQFF
TGTGCCAGCAGATCCCGGGAGACCAATGAGCAGTTCTTC
>few|TRBV9|TRBJ2-1|TRBD2
CASSVEAGGLFGTDNEQFF
TGTGCCAGCAGCGTAGAGGCGGGAGGGCTTTTCGGCACCGACAATGAGCAGTTCTTC
>few|TRBV15|TRBJ2-6|NA
CATSLHSGANVLTF
TGTGCCACCAGCCTGCACTCTGGGGCCAACGTCCTGACTTTC
>few|TRBV4-1|TRBJ1-3|NA
CASSVQESSGNTIYF
TGCGCCAGCAGCGTTCAGGAGAGCTCTGGAAACACCATATATTTT
>NA|TRBV9|TRBJ2-3|NA
CASSVTRKDTQYF
TGTGCCAGCAGCGTAACGCGGAAGGATACGCAGTATTTT
>NA|TRBV20-1|TRBJ1-2|NA
CSARARAVYGYTF
TGCAGTGCTAGAGCCCGGGCAGTCTATGGCTACACCTTC
>few|TRBV28|TRBJ1-2|NA
CAARGADYGYTF
TGTGCCGCCCGGGGCGCGGACTATGGCTACACCTTC
>many|TRBV10-3|TRBJ2-1|TRBD1
CAISEDRGPNEQFF
TGTGCCATCAGTGAGGACAGGGGGCCCAATGAGCAGTTCTTC
>NA|TRBV20-1|TRBJ2-7|NA
CSARPQAEPMGEQYF
TGCAGTGCTAGACCCCAAGCGGAACCTATGGGAGAGCAGTACTTC
>NA|TRBV10-3|TRBJ2-3|TRBD1
CAIRRQGSTDTQYF
TGTGCCATCAGGAGACAGGGGAGCACAGATACGCAGTATTTT
>NA|TRBV3-1|TRBJ1-2|TRBD1
CASSPPGQGITGYTF
TGTGCCAGCAGCCCACCGGGACAGGGAATCACTGGCTACACCTTC
>many|TRBV7-9|TRBJ1-2|NA
CASSPQGFSNYGYTF
TGTGCCAGCAGCCCGCAGGGTTTCAGTAACTATGGCTACACCTTC
>many|TRBV29-1|TRBJ2-7|NA
CSGGGGLSSYEQYF
TGCAGCGGGGGAGGGGGCCTAAGCTCCTACGAGCAGTACTTC
>NA|TRBV11-2|TRBJ2-7|NA
CASSQSGDEQYF
TGTGCCAGCAGCCAAAGTGGGGACGAGCAGTACTTC
>NA|TRBV14|TRBJ2-7|NA
CASSHGFSGPPPYEQYF
TGTGCCAGCAGCCACGGTTTTTCAGGACCCCCCCCCTACGAGCAGTACTTC
>NA|TRBV23-1|TRBJ2-7|NA
CASSQPRDWRKPKNSYEQYF
TGCGCCAGCAGTCAACCAAGGGACTGGAGAAAGCCGAAGAACTCCTACGAGCAGTACTTC
>NA|TRBV28|TRBJ2-1|NA
CASSLPYTYNEQFF
TGTGCCAGCAGTTTACCTTATACCTACAATGAGCAGTTCTTC
>few|TRBV20-1|TRBJ2-3|TRBD2
CSAYSGAPYTDTQYF
TGCAGTGCTTACAGCGGGGCACCCTACACAGATACGCAGTATTTT
>NA|TRBV3-1|TRBJ2-1|TRBD2
CASSRTSGSEQFF
TGTGCCAGCAGCCGGACTAGCGGGAGTGAGCAGTTCTTC